This T cell receptor (beta chain) came from a study of metastatic and nonmetastatic thyroid tumors. As for the study in general: The authors compared repertoires across blood and tumor or nodule tissue from malignant and benign thyroid patients.

Study findings and constraints: Reportedly, malignant thyroid tumors had significantly higher TCR beta diversity than benign nodules, in blood and tumor.

The J segment lost 8 bases and the V segment lost 6 bases, leaving 9 bases of the junction unmatched. From germline, CDR1 is MNHNS and CDR2 SASEGT. This CDR3 region has 16 residues. By share, this clone ranks as medium-sized. As yet, its antigen is unknown. None of the patients had undergone any treatment ahead of thyroid surgery. In the original analysis: Built for papillary thyroid cancer, a distant-metastasis classifier drew on CDR3 differences across clinicopathological groups. TCRdb re-called the PCR reads with MiXCR. TCRdb, not the original authors, processed these V and J calls. This table holds about 23,000 clones, about a fifth found once.

This sequence originates from a female donor with papillary thyroid cancer or a benign thyroid nodule (not recorded which). Some clones in this sample may be carry-over from other donors' samples. The sequencing sample was made of blood. This chain uses TRBV6-1 with TRBJ2-1; TRBD2 aligns across 14 bases. This CDR3 reads CASSRGLAGVMYEQFF. Written as DNA, the CDR3 is TGTGCCAGCAGCCGGGGACTAGCGGGAGTTATGTATGAGCAGTTCTTC.